This T cell receptor beta chain was retrieved from a study of identical twins' blood T cells. MiXCR, applied by TCRdb to the 5' RACE reads, yields one record per CDR3 protein. The repertoire includes fewer than 450,000 distinct CDR3 sequences, roughly 27% of them detected once, and 6% to 7% sits in the top ten. Germline trimming cut 3 bases from V and 1 base from J; bases unmatched to any gene: 5. This CDR3 has 15 amino acids. CDR1 is SGHNT and CDR2 is YYREEE in the germline V gene (reference sequence). The chain uses TRBV5-4 and TRBJ2-3; the match to TRBD1 covers 7 bases. The receptor was derived from a woman between 18 and 55 years old in good health. Sequenced: PBMCs. The CDR3 loop reads CASSSGQEGTDTQYF. The DNA of the CDR3 is TGTGCCAGCAGCTCCGGACAGGAGGGCACAGATACGCAGTATTTT.